This T cell receptor (beta chain) was profiled in a study of T cell responses to AZD1222 COVID-19 vaccine. Assay: immunoSEQ multiplex PCR; the TCRdb copy retains only in-frame clones and omits some. The sample lists some 110,000 clones, roughly 84% occurring once. General observations from the study: Only a handful of AZD1222 recipients, roughly six in all, had baseline seropositivity. Variant regions that are unmutated are reportedly the target of nearly half of spike-specific TCRs. Spike-specific TCR breadth rose after two AZD1222 doses, and depth rose as well. Females outnumbered males among donors, who were mostly white British; clonal diversity was possibly underestimated.

Between the trimmed V and J ends, which lost 4 bases and 2 bases, there was a span of 11 bases. The germline gives CDR1 SGHAT, CDR2 FQNNGV. The CDR3 length is 14 residues. Worth noting for this clone: Its target is unknown.

Here the sequenced sample was peripheral blood, taken 28 days after the second AZD1222 dose. J is TRBJ1-2 and V is TRBV11-2; D call uncertain. The clonotype originates from an adult who received the AZD1222 COVID-19 vaccine. This CDR3 reads CASSSIRVNYGYTF. Written as DNA, the CDR3 is TGTGCCAGCAGCTCCATAAGAGTAAACTATGGCTACACCTTC.